This T cell receptor (beta chain) was sequenced in a study of cytomegalovirus exposure and HLA in healthy donors. Across the whole study: Membership in the Caucasian-associated ancestry cluster was found for 81% of approximately 430 genotyped donors. General observations from the study: Later work associated 16,951 TCR beta sequences with HLA alleles at 0.05 false discovery rate. Sequencing probably produced one cluster of sequence variants that were highly shared.

Note on this clone: Its antigen is not identified.

The PCR contained 60 Vbeta and 13 Jbeta primers. Here immunoSEQ multiplex PCR was the method, and the copy in TCRdb shows in-frame clones only, minus some. The sample has 150,000 to 200,000 clones; 75% are singletons. The CDR3 loop spans 13 amino acids. Trimming removed 3 bases at V and 5 bases at J, with 7 bases between. Per the germline V gene, CDR1 is LNHDA and CDR2 is SQIVND (reference sequence). The receptor was derived from a middle-aged woman in good health and CMV-seropositive. Sequencing input: PBMCs. The genes are TRBV19 and TRBJ1-4, with D hard to call. CDR3 residues: CASSITGNEKLFF. CDR3 coding DNA: TGTGCCAGTAGTATTACGGGGAATGAAAAACTGTTTTTT.